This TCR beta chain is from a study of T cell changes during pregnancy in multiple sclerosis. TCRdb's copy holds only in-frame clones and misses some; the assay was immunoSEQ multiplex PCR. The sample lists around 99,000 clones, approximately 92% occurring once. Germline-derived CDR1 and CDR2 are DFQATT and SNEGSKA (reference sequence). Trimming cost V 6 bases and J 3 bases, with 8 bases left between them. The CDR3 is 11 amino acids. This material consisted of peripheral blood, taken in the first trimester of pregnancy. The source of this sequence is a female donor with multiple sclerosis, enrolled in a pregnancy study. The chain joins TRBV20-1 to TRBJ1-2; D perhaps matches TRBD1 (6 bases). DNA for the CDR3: TGCAGTGCCCGGACAGACTATGGCTACACCTTC. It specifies CSARTDYGYTF.